The T cell receptor beta chain under discussion was sequenced for a study of CD8 T cells in Susac syndrome. Study-wide points: It was acknowledged in the study that its TCR sequencing and HLA analysis involved a relatively small number of individuals.

When the RNA was reverse transcribed, random hexamers were used with an input of roughly 0.45 to 1 ug. Multiplex immunoSEQ PCR targeted 54 Vbeta and 13 Jbeta TCR beta segments. TCRdb fed the immunoSEQ multiplex PCR reads into MiXCR, producing one record per CDR3 protein. The sample consists of hundreds of thousands of distinct CDR3 sequences, 80% to 95% of them appearing once. Relapsing-remitting disease, either stable or active, was present in the multiple sclerosis controls, who were treatment-naive patients. The authors negatively isolated CD8+ and CD4+ T cells and FACS-enriched TEMRA cells. This CDR3 is 15 amino acids long. Trimming stripped 4 bases from V and 2 bases from J, with 12 bases between. Germline V gives CDR1 SGHRS, CDR2 YFSETQ. In the case of this clonotype: The antigen is not known.

This chain links TRBV5-1 with TRBJ1-4; D is uncertain. Specimen: CD4+ T cells from PBMCs. This TCR was sampled from a human donor with multiple sclerosis. Written as DNA, the CDR3 is TGCGCCAGCAGCCTGCGACCGACGACTAATGAAAAACTGTTTTTT. It yields the protein CASSLRPTTNEKLFF.